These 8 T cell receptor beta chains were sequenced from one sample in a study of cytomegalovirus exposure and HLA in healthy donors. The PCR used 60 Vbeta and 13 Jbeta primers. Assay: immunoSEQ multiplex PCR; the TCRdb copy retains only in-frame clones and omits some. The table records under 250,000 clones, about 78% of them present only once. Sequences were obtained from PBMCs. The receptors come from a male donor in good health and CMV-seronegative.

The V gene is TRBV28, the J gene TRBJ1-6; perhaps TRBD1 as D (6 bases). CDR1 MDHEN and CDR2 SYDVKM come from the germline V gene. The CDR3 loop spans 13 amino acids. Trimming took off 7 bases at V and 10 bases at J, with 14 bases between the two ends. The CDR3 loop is CASIRDTASPLHF. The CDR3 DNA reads TGTGCCAGCATTCGGGACACCGCATCACCCCTCCACTTT.

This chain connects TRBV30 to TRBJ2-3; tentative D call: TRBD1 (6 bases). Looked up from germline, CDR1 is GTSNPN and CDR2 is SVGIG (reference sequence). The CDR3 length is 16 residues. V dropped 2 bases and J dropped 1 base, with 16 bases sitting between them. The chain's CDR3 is CAWSSGQRTRTDTQYF. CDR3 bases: TGTGCCTGGAGTTCCGGACAGAGAACCCGCACAGATACGCAGTATTTT.

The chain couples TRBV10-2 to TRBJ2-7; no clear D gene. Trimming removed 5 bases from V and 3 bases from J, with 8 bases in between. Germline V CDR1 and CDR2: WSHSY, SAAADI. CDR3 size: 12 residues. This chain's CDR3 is CASSLNGYEQYF. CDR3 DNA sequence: TGCGCCAGCAGTTTGAACGGCTACGAGCAGTACTTC.

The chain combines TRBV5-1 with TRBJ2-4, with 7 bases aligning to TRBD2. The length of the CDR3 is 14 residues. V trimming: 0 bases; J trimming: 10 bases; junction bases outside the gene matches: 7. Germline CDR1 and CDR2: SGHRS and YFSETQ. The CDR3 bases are TGCGCCAGCAGCTTGGCCGCGGAGCGGGATATTCAGTACTTC. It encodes CASSLAAERDIQYF. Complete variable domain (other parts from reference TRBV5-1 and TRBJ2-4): KAGVTQTPRYLIKTRGQQVTLSCSPISGHRSVSWYQQTPGQGLQFLFEYFSETQRNKGNFPGRFSGRQFSNSRSEMNVSTLELGDSALYLCASSLAAERDIQYFGAGTRLSVL.

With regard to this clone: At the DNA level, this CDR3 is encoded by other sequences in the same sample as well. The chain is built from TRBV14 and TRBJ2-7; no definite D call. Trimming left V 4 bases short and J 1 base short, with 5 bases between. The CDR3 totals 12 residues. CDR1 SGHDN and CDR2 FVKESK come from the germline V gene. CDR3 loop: CASSPSSYEQYF. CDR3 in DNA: TGTGCCAGCAGCCCGAGTTCCTACGAGCAGTACTTC.

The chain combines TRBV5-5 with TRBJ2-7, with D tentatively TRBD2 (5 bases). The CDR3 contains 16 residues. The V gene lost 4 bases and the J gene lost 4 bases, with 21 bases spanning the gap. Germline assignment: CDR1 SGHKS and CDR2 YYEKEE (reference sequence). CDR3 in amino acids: CASSPLGRAADYEQYF. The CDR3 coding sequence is TGTGCCAGCAGCCCCCTGGGGAGAGCGGCCGATTACGAGCAGTACTTC.

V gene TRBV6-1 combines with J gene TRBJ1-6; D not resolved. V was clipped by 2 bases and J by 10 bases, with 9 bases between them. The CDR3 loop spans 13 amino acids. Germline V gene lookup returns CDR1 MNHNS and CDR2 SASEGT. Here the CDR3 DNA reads TGTGCCAGCAGTGAATCGCCAGGCTCACCCCTCCACTTT. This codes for CASSESPGSPLHF.

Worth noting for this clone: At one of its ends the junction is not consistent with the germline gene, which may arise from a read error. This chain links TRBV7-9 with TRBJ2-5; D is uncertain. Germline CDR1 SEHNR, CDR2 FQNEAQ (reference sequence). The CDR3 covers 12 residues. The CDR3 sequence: CASSLSREAQYF. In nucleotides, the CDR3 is TGTGCCAGCAGCTTAAGCAGAGAGGCCCAGTACTTC.